Shown below are 18 T cell receptor beta chains from a single sample sequenced in a study of response to subunit inactivated influenza vaccine. Each CDR3 protein is one row after TCRdb ran MiXCR on the RT-PCR reads. In the table there are 550,000 to 800,000 distinct CDR3 sequences, 15% to 18% of which are singletons. The specimen was PBMCs from blood, collected 11 to 12 days after vaccination. These receptors all come from a man between 50 and 59 years old who received an inactivated influenza vaccine.

The chain couples TRBV9 to TRBJ2-3, with D tentatively TRBD2 (7 bases). There are 13 residues in the CDR3. Trimming removed 4 bases at V and 8 bases at J, with 14 bases between. Germline CDR1 reads SGDLS; CDR2 reads YYNGEE. CDR3 sequence: CASSPLGGGTQYF. The CDR3 DNA is TGTGCCAGCAGCCCGCTAGGGGGGGGTACGCAGTATTTT.

This clonotype was detected only a few times. The gene calls are TRBV20-1 and TRBJ2-1; 7 positions agree with TRBD2. Germline CDR1 and CDR2: DFQATT and SNEGSKA (reference sequence). This CDR3 comprises 16 residues. The trim removed 0 bases at V and 5 bases at J, leaving 10 bases unmatched. The CDR3 DNA follows: TGCAGTGCTAGAGACGGGGGAGGGGTTTGGGACAATGAGCAGTTCTTC. This codes for CSARDGGGVWDNEQFF.

This clonotype has ten or more counts. The rearrangement uses TRBV7-2 and TRBJ2-7; D ambiguous. The CDR3 contains 14 residues. The V end lost 1 base, the J end lost 4 bases, and 11 bases lay between the germline ends. The germline V gene has CDR1 SGHTA and CDR2 FQGNSA. The CDR3 DNA is TGTGCCAGCAGCTTAGTTTCCTCTCTGTACGAGCAGTACTTC. This translates into CASSLVSSLYEQYF.

This clonotype was seen at least ten times. This chain uses TRBV7-6 with TRBJ1-3; no firm D call. This CDR3 is 14 amino acids long. V dropped 0 bases and J dropped 2 bases, with 5 bases sitting between them. The germline gives CDR1 SGHVS, CDR2 FNYEAQ. CDR3 sequence reads: CASSLAGTGNTIYF. The CDR3 coding sequence is TGTGCCAGCAGCTTAGCCGGGACTGGAAACACCATATATTTT.

This chain joins TRBV28 and TRBJ2-1; 7 bases are a match to TRBD2. This CDR3 contains 17 residues. Germline trimming cut 3 bases from V and 0 bases from J; bases unmatched to any gene: 8. Germline CDR1 reads MDHEN; CDR2 reads SYDVKM. DNA for the CDR3: TGTGCCAGCAGTTTTTCTACTAGCGCTTCCTCCTACAATGAGCAGTTCTTC. Amino acids: CASSFSTSASSYNEQFF.

The sample holds one count of this clonotype. The rearrangement links TRBV7-2 to TRBJ2-7; a possible D gene is TRBD2 (6 bases). The CDR3 sequence is 14 residues long. CDR1 SGHTA and CDR2 FQGNSA come from the germline V gene. Trimming shortened V by 3 bases and J by 2 bases, and 11 bases separated the two germline ends. The CDR3 sequence is CASSFSSGPYEQYF. The CDR3 DNA follows: TGTGCCAGCAGCTTCTCGAGCGGGCCCTACGAGCAGTACTTC. The full variable domain, completed using reference TRBV7-2 and TRBJ2-7, is GAGVSQSPSNKVTEKGKDVELRCDPISGHTALYWYRQSLGQGLEFLIYFQGNSAPDKSGLPSDRFSAERTGGSVSTLTIQRTQQEDSAVYLCASSFSSGPYEQYFGPGTRLTVT.

The chain has TRBV9 and TRBJ2-2; 9 bases are a match to TRBD2. Germline V lookup: CDR1 SGDLS, CDR2 YYNGEE. This CDR3 has 15 amino acids. J was trimmed by 8 bases and V by 2 bases; bases with no gene match: 7. In DNA, the CDR3 is TGTGCCAGCAGCGTGGGCGGGAGGGCCTCTGGGGAGCTGTTTTTT. The encoded protein is CASSVGGRASGELFF.

This clonotype was seen only a few times. This chain uses TRBV21-1 with TRBJ1-4; whether TRBD1, the table's D call, matches the DNA was not checked. TRBV21-1 is termed a pseudogene. The CDR3 runs to 14 residues. CDR3 sequence: CASSYRAGDEKLFF. The CDR3 DNA sequence: TGTGCCAGCAGCTACCGGGCAGGAGACGAAAAACTGTTTTTT.

The table lists this clonotype with a few counts. This rearrangement joins TRBV12-3 or TRBV12-4 to TRBJ1-2; a possible D gene is TRBD1 (6 bases). V dropped 7 bases and J dropped 7 bases, with 13 bases sitting between them. This CDR3 is 12 amino acids long. In nucleotides, the CDR3 is TGTGCCAGCATCAGGGGCAAGGGTGGCTACACCTTC. Encoded protein: CASIRGKGGYTF.

V and J are TRBV5-4 and TRBJ2-4, with TRBD2 identical over 8 bases. The CDR3 totals 14 residues. Germline-derived CDR1 and CDR2 are SGHNT and YYREEE (reference sequence). With V trimmed by 4 bases and J by 7 bases, 7 bases remained unmatched. The CDR3 nucleotides read TGTGCCAGCAGCCAGGACGGGGGGGCGAACATTCAGTACTTC. Protein: CASSQDGGANIQYF.

The table lists this clonotype with a few counts. The chain recombines TRBV11-3 with TRBJ2-1; D possibly uses TRBD1 or TRBD2 (6 bases each). CDR1 and CDR2 from the germline V gene are SGHNT and YENEEA. The V and J ends lost 1 base and 8 bases respectively, with 9 bases between them. The CDR3 totals 13 residues. This chain's CDR3 is CASSLVGGYEQFF. In DNA form, the CDR3 reads TGTGCCAGCAGCTTAGTGGGGGGCTATGAGCAGTTCTTC.

This clonotype was detected ten times or more. The rearrangement links TRBV10-3 to TRBJ2-1; D is unclear. From germline, CDR1 is ENHRY and CDR2 SYGVKD. This CDR3 spans 13 amino acids. Trimming cost V 6 bases and J 5 bases, with 11 bases left between them. The CDR3 spells CAIRQNVNNEQFF. CDR3 nucleotide sequence: TGTGCCATCAGACAGAACGTTAACAATGAGCAGTTCTTC.

The chain combines TRBV7-3 with TRBJ2-2; 11 bases align to TRBD1. J was trimmed by 7 bases and V by 5 bases; bases with no gene match: 3. Germline V gives CDR1 SGHTA, CDR2 FQGTGA. The CDR3 loop spans 14 amino acids. CDR3 in DNA: TGTGCCAGCAGCGTGGGACAGGGGGTCGGGGAGCTGTTTTTT. This encodes CASSVGQGVGELFF. Together with reference TRBV7-3 and TRBJ2-2, the CDR3 gives the full variable domain: GAGVSQTPSNKVTEKGKYVELRCDPISGHTALYWYRQSLGQGPEFLIYFQGTGAADDSGLPNDRFFAVRPEGSVSTLKIQRTERGDSAVYLCASSVGQGVGELFFGEGSRLTVL.

This clonotype has ten or more counts. The chain carries TRBV7-8 and TRBJ2-2, with unresolved D. V was clipped by 3 bases and J by 7 bases, with 6 bases between them. The CDR3 spans 12 residues. Germline-derived CDR1 and CDR2 are SGHVS and FQNEAQ. CDR3 DNA sequence: TGTGCCAGCAGCTTTCACGGCGGGGAGCTGTTTTTT. It yields the protein CASSFHGGELFF.

This clonotype was detected ten times or more. The V call is TRBV12-3 or TRBV12-4, the J call TRBJ2-1; 7 positions agree with TRBD2. The CDR3 is made up of 16 amino acids. J lost 3 bases, V lost 6 bases, and 11 bases had no gene match. The CDR3 sequence: CASSPGGVTYYNEQFF. The CDR3 DNA is TGTGCCAGCAGCCCTGGGGGGGTTACCTACTACAATGAGCAGTTCTTC.

This chain joins TRBV4-2 and TRBJ2-1; 8 bases fit TRBD2. The V gene end was trimmed by 0 bases and the J gene end by 6 bases; junction bases not matched to a gene: 10. The V gene's germline CDR1 is LGHNA and CDR2 YNFKEQ. This CDR3 region has 17 residues. The CDR3 protein is CASSQDPSGSKPNEQFF. The CDR3 nucleotides read TGTGCCAGCAGCCAAGACCCAAGCGGGAGTAAACCCAATGAGCAGTTCTTC.

V gene TRBV4-2 combines with J gene TRBJ2-5; TRBD2 aligns across 10 bases. V dropped 0 bases and J dropped 1; count of bases not matched to a gene: 5. Germline CDR1 reads LGHNA; CDR2 reads YNFKEQ. The CDR3 is made up of 17 amino acids. The CDR3 region has the DNA TGTGCCAGCAGCCAAGAGAAGGCTAGCGGGGGCCAAGAGACCCAGTACTTC. It codes for CASSQEKASGGQETQYF.

J is TRBJ1-1 and V is TRBV7-9, with D perhaps matching TRBD1 (5 bases). The CDR3 length is 15 residues. The V end lost 1 base, the J end lost 0 bases, and 9 bases lay between the germline ends. Germline CDR1 reads SEHNR; CDR2 reads FQNEAQ (reference sequence). The CDR3 nucleotides read TGTGCCAGCAGCTTAGGTTGGACAATGAACACTGAAGCTTTCTTT. Residues: CASSLGWTMNTEAFF.